The present T cell receptor beta chain was sequenced within a study of Ad26.COV2.S vaccination and SARS-CoV-2 variants listed by TCRdb under 2021. For the study in its entirety: Donors in the vaccine arm were drawn from COV1001, a multicentre, randomized, double-blind, placebo-controlled phase I-IIa trial testing Ad26.COV2.S in healthy adults. Ad26.COV2.S was given intramuscularly at 5x10^10 or 1x10^11 viral particles, as a single shot or as two shots 56 days apart. TCRbeta repertoire sequencing served as the tool for gauging how specific and how broad the SARS-CoV-2-reactive T cell receptors were following Ad26.COV2.S vaccination. A total of 32 samples were included in the TCR-sequenced set, comprising roughly 20 Ad26.COV2.S vaccine recipients, 5 placebo recipients and 8 SARS-CoV-2 convalescent individuals. Trial participants were randomized into five groups of five, in which low-dose or high-dose Ad26.COV2.S was given once or twice, or placebo was given on both occasions. Blinding of investigators to trial group allocation was maintained during experiments and outcome assessment.

CDR1 and CDR2 are drawn from the germline V gene: SGDLS, YYNGEE. Including cysteine and phenylalanine, the CDR3 has 16 amino acids. Only the CDR3 part of the read is kept: 48 bases, read in frame from the first base. Here V drops 3 bases and J drops 4 bases, and the junction holds 8 bases not matched to any gene. The treatment or condition label corresponds to: approximately 18 received Ad26.COV2.S at low or high dose, single or two shots; about 5 received placebo; per-sample allocation not given. For vaccine and placebo recipients, the sequenced repertoires came from samples collected on day 63 after the first injection. Between 29 July and 7 August 2020, Cohort 1b enrolled about 27 adults aged 18-55 years at one site in Boston, USA. Ad26.COV2.S was a replication-incompetent adenovirus type 26 vector expressing a prefusion-stabilized SARS-CoV-2 spike protein from the original Wuhan strain. TCRbeta CDR3 regions were sequenced with the immunoSEQ Assay. After extraction, genomic DNA underwent amplification by bias-controlled multiplex PCR, followed by high-throughput sequencing. In the authors' own workflow: To quantify the absolute abundance of every unique TCRbeta CDR3 region, sequences were collapsed and filtered. T cell fraction was estimated by normalizing TCRbeta template counts to usable DNA, with usable DNA measured through amplification of reference genes found in all nucleated cells. Repertoire TCRs were annotated as SARS-CoV-2-specific when V gene, CDR3 amino acid sequence and J gene were exactly matched to a known reactive TCR set. The reference SARS-CoV-2 TCR set was derived from MIRA and filtered for enrichment in COVID-19-positive ImmuneCODE repertoires, a step that removed public or cross-reactive TCRs. Using the MIRA antigens, annotated TCRs were further analysed by specific ORF or by position within an ORF. Breadth was defined as annotated unique rearrangements over total unique productive rearrangements; depth was the summed frequency of those rearrangements. Group comparisons of TCR breadth used two-sided Wilcoxon rank-sum tests. The immuneACCESS repertoire file appears here via TCRdb, limited to in-frame rearrangements. These files lack a portion of the clones; in checked studies, under half of the deficit traces to unresolved V genes, and the cause of the others is not known. That table furnishes V, J and clone size, whereas the DNA furnished D and trimming. This sample gives about 350,000 clones in total; approximately 90% of them show up just once. Of the sample, approximately 5% is held by the ten largest clones.

Results and caveats for the whole study, not just this receptor: After vaccination, spike-specific CD8+ and CD4+ T cell responses were reported to show substantial breadth. Comparing responses between vaccine doses or regimens was not something the study was powered to do. The authors noted that total T cell responses may have been underestimated by the TCR breadth and depth analyses. Ad26.COV2.S recipients had higher spike-specific TCR breadth than placebo recipients (P = 0.0014). Non-spike TCR breadth was comparable between vaccine and placebo recipients, consistent with the vaccine containing only spike.

Worth noting for this clone: Its cognate antigen has yet to be identified. Per-base qualities were not stored, and no clone one base away is much larger.

The sequences come from peripheral blood, collected in a trial of Ad26.COV2.S vaccine versus placebo. The V and J segments used are TRBV9 and TRBJ2-7; TRBD1 aligns with 12 central bases. This receptor was taken from a person between 18 and 60 years old who received the Ad26.COV2.S COVID-19 vaccine or a placebo. The DNA sequence is as follows: TGTGCCAGCAGCGAGGCCGGGACAGGGGGCATTTACGAGCAGTACTTC. Its protein is CASSEAGTGGIYEQYF.